This T cell receptor beta chain was recorded in a study of shared clonotypes between healthy human individuals. As defined, naive CD8 cells were CD45RO-negative and positively selected for CCR7, with terminally differentiated effector memory CD45RA+ cells excluded. Study-level points and caveats: Relative to their counterparts shared across all four donors, non-shared clonotypes exhibited diminished generation probabilities. Clonotype sharing among donors, it was expected, would be affected by sequencing depth. Sampling covered nothing but blood. Tissue TCR repertoires likely differ from those found in blood.

It was across several immunoSEQ plates that each subset's genomic DNA was evenly split. Method: immunoSEQ multiplex PCR; TCRdb's copy keeps in-frame clones and lacks some. The repertoire has over 2 million clones, roughly 94% of them found once; the top ten carry 0.9% to 1.4%. Looked up from germline, CDR1 is MDHEN and CDR2 is SYDVKM. The ends lost 8 bases at V and 6 bases at J; junction bases unmatched: 8. The CDR3 has 14 residues. In the case of this clone: The antigen is undetermined.

The sequencing input was naive CD8+ T cells sorted from blood. The sequence came from a man aged 18 to 30 in good health. The chain combines TRBV28 with TRBJ2-2; 8 nucleotides match TRBD2. The CDR3 DNA reads as TGTGCCAGCGAACGCTCGGGGGGGGCCGGGGAGCTGTTTTTT. It encodes CASERSGGAGELFF.